Shown below are 14 T cell receptor beta chains from a single sample sequenced in a study of technical replicates of blood from several donors. The repertoire was sequenced with immunoSEQ multiplex PCR; TCRdb's copy has only in-frame clones and lacks some. The profile covers about 83,000 clones, with roughly 96% appearing a single time and approximately 0.32% taken by the ten largest. Sequenced: T cells isolated from PBMCs. The receptors here all came from a human donor in good health.

The chain has TRBV11-2 and TRBJ1-3, with D perhaps TRBD1 (5 bases). The V gene's germline CDR1 is SGHAT and CDR2 FQNNGV. The CDR3 contains 13 residues. Trimming took off 8 bases at V and 0 bases at J, with 8 bases between the two ends. CDR3 nucleotides: TGTGCCAGCGGAACAGGCTCTGGAAACACCATATATTTT. As protein: CASGTGSGNTIYF.

The chain is built from TRBV30 and TRBJ1-2, with D perhaps TRBD1 (6 bases). The CDR3 covers 13 residues. CDR1 and CDR2 (germline): GTSNPN, SVGIG (reference sequence). The germline V and J ends were trimmed by 5 bases and 3 bases, with 13 bases remaining between them. The CDR3 loop is CAWVVGAHYGYTF. The CDR3 nucleotides read TGTGCCTGGGTTGTGGGGGCTCACTATGGCTACACCTTC.

V gene TRBV11-2 combines with J gene TRBJ2-3, with D hard to call. CDR3 length: 14 residues. Germline V gene sequence: CDR1 SGHAT, CDR2 FQNNGV. V lost 1 base and J lost 0, with 5 bases in between. The CDR3 bases are TGTGCCAGCAGCTTAGCCTACAGCACAGATACGCAGTATTTT. Its protein is CASSLAYSTDTQYF.

This chain links TRBV25-1 with TRBJ1-2, with D maybe TRBD1 (5 bases). The V gene lost 9 bases and the J gene lost 5 bases, with 16 bases spanning the gap. The CDR3 runs to 13 residues. Germline V gene lookup returns CDR1 MGHDK and CDR2 SYGVNS. The CDR3 DNA reads as TGTGCCAGTAACCCGGGGGAAAGGTATGGCTACACCTTC. Protein: CASNPGERYGYTF.

The CDR3 loop reads CASSVHGTGGDEQYF. The CDR3 DNA follows: TGTGCCAGCAGCGTGCACGGGACAGGGGGTGACGAGCAGTACTTC. The V and J genes are TRBV7-2 and TRBJ2-7, with 11 positions matching TRBD1. The CDR3 runs to 15 residues. V trimming: 5 bases; J trimming: 5 bases; junction bases outside the gene matches: 8. Germline values: CDR1 SGHTA, CDR2 FQGNSA.

The chain is built from TRBV28 and TRBJ2-1; 9 bases agree with TRBD2. Germline V gene lookup returns CDR1 MDHEN and CDR2 SYDVKM. The CDR3 has 17 residues. After removal of 4 bases from V and 1 base from J, the junction contained 8 bases not matched to a gene. The chain's CDR3 is CASSSTLTSGSYNEQFF. The DNA of the CDR3 is TGTGCCAGCAGTTCCACCTTGACTAGCGGTTCCTACAATGAGCAGTTCTTC. The complete variable domain, with remaining parts taken from reference TRBV28 and TRBJ2-1, reads DVKVTQSSRYLVKRTGEKVFLECVQDMDHENMFWYRQDPGLGLRLIYFSYDVKMKEKGDIPEGYSVSREKKERFSLILESASTNQTSMYLCASSSTLTSGSYNEQFFGPGTRLTVL.

The chain recombines TRBV6-5 with TRBJ2-1; 8 nucleotides align to TRBD1. The CDR3 spans 14 residues. Germline CDR1 is MNHEY and CDR2 is SVGAGI. Losses at the gene ends were 7 bases for V and 4 bases for J; bases not matched to a gene: 6. Here the CDR3 reads CASNTGGLYNEQFF. The CDR3 nucleotides read TGTGCCAGCAATACAGGGGGACTGTACAATGAGCAGTTCTTC.

The chain has TRBV30 and TRBJ1-2; 9 nucleotides align to TRBD1. The CDR3 consists of 11 residues. Germline values: CDR1 GTSNPN, CDR2 SVGIG (reference sequence). The CDR3 DNA sequence: TGTACACTGGGACAGGGTGGCGGCTACACCTTC. It translates to CTLGQGGGYTF.

This chain links TRBV19 with TRBJ1-1, with D hard to call. This CDR3 is built from 13 residues. Germline V gene lookup returns CDR1 LNHDA and CDR2 SQIVND (reference sequence). The V gene lost 3 bases and the J gene lost 0 bases, with 5 bases spanning the gap. The CDR3 sequence: CASSIRVNTEAFF. In DNA, the CDR3 is TGTGCCAGTAGTATTCGGGTGAACACTGAAGCTTTCTTT.

The chain combines TRBV5-6 with TRBJ2-7, with 10 bases lining up with TRBD1. The V gene's germline CDR1 is SGHDT and CDR2 YYEEEE. There are 15 residues in the CDR3. V trimming: 2 bases; J trimming: 4 bases; junction bases outside the gene matches: 6. CDR3 loop: CASSFAGQGLYEQYF. DNA for the CDR3: TGTGCCAGCAGCTTTGCGGGACAGGGGTTATACGAGCAGTACTTC.

The CDR3 DNA reads as TGTGCCAGCAGCCAATTCACTAAGCCCACAGATACGCAGTATTTT. It specifies CASSQFTKPTDTQYF. The chain couples TRBV14 to TRBJ2-3, with D unresolved. CDR3 length: 15 amino acids. Per germline, CDR1 SGHDN and CDR2 FVKESK. The ends were cut back, 2 bases at V and 2 bases at J, with 11 bases in the middle.

This rearrangement joins TRBV29-1 to TRBJ2-1, with TRBD2 identical over 7 bases. Losses at the gene ends were 3 bases for V and 7 bases for J; bases not matched to a gene: 9. Per the germline V gene, CDR1 is SQVTM and CDR2 is ANQGSEA. The CDR3 loop spans 14 amino acids. CDR3 coding DNA: TGCAGCGTTGATCGGGCGGGAGTTATTAATGAGCAGTTCTTC. It codes for CSVDRAGVINEQFF.

V is TRBV29-1 and J is TRBJ1-2, with 8 bases fitting TRBD1. Germline V gene data show CDR1 as SQVTM and CDR2 as ANQGSEA. The CDR3 consists of 13 residues. With 3 bases clipped from V and 3 bases from J, the junction kept 3 bases outside the gene matches. This CDR3 reads CSVEGQADYGYTF. The CDR3 nucleotides are TGCAGCGTTGAGGGACAGGCGGACTATGGCTACACCTTC.

This chain uses TRBV5-4 with TRBJ2-5; 7 nucleotides line up with TRBD1. The CDR3 runs 13 residues. With V trimmed by 5 bases and J by 7 bases, 8 bases remained unmatched. The germline V gene has CDR1 SGHNT and CDR2 YYREEE (reference sequence). DNA of the CDR3: TGTGCCAGCAGTTATGACAGGGTGGGGACCCAGTACTTC. Amino acid sequence: CASSYDRVGTQYF.